A single sample gave rise to the 7 T cell receptor beta chains below, sequenced in a study of memory CD4+ T cells and cytomegalovirus serostatus. Sequencing was performed with immunoSEQ multiplex PCR; in TCRdb, only in-frame clones are kept and a portion is missing. The sample includes roughly 84,000 clones, less than 90% of them seen just once. The sort gate was single viable CD3+CD4+CD8-CD45RO+ cells for memory CD4+ T cells. Sequencing was carried out using memory CD4+ T cells from blood. The receptors originated from an adult in good health and CMV-seronegative.

The chain recombines TRBV25-1 with TRBJ1-4; 9 positions agree with TRBD1. CDR1 MGHDK and CDR2 SYGVNS come from the germline V gene. The junction had 12 bases not matched to a gene; V was cut back by 5 bases and J by 11 bases. This CDR3 is 15 amino acids long. This CDR3 reads CASSSAGTGFVKLFF. In nucleotides, the CDR3 is TGTGCCAGCAGTTCTGCCGGGACAGGGTTCGTGAAACTGTTTTTT. The entire variable domain, with the rest obtained from reference TRBV25-1 and TRBJ1-4, is as follows: EADIYQTPRYLVIGTGKKITLECSQTMGHDKMYWYQQDPGMELHLIHYSYGVNSTEKGDLSSESTVSRIRTEHFPLTLESARPSHTSQYLCASSSAGTGFVKLFFGSGTQLSVL.

The chain employs TRBV5-1 and TRBJ2-3; 8 bases are a match to TRBD1. With V trimmed by 5 bases and J by 2 bases, 4 bases remained unmatched. CDR1 is SGHRS and CDR2 is YFSETQ in the germline V gene. This CDR3 contains 14 residues. The CDR3 DNA reads as TGCGCCAGCAGGAGGGACAGGTTCACAGATACGCAGTATTTT. The encoded protein is CASRRDRFTDTQYF.

On this clone itself: The sample has other DNA sequences that encode this CDR3 too. V usage is TRBV5-8 and J usage is TRBJ2-5; 7 bases match TRBD1. Germline V gene sequence: CDR1 SGHTS, CDR2 YDEGEE. The V segment lost 0 bases and the J segment 2 bases; nucleotides outside the gene matches: 1. The CDR3 runs 14 residues. The DNA of the CDR3 is TGTGCCAGCAGCTTGGACAGGGGACAAGAGACCCAGTACTTC. Translating it yields CASSLDRGQETQYF.

The rearrangement joins TRBV7-9 to TRBJ1-1, with 8 nucleotides matching TRBD1. V gave up 7 bases and J gave up 4 bases; unmatched junction bases: 5. In germline, CDR1 is SEHNR, CDR2 FQNEAQ (reference sequence). The CDR3 consists of 13 residues. CDR3 sequence: CASTLTGVTEAFF. In DNA form, the CDR3 reads TGTGCCAGCACTTTGACAGGGGTCACTGAAGCTTTCTTT.

V and J are TRBV19 and TRBJ2-7; 7 nucleotides align to TRBD1. Germline V gene sequence: CDR1 LNHDA, CDR2 SQIVND (reference sequence). The CDR3 has 13 residues. J gave up 2 bases and V 6 bases, and 4 bases lay outside the gene matches. Here the CDR3 DNA reads TGTGCCAGTAGAGTCCAGGGGGCCTACGAGCAGTACTTC. Encoded protein: CASRVQGAYEQYF.

This clone has a single count. This chain uses TRBV18 with TRBJ2-2, with TRBD1 matching over 9 bases. This CDR3 is 15 amino acids long. Trimming cost V 4 bases and J 6 bases; bases outside gene matches: 6. Germline CDR1 is KGHSH and CDR2 is LQKENI. CDR3 residues: CASSQGQGTAGELFF. DNA for the CDR3: TGTGCCAGCTCACAGGGACAGGGTACTGCCGGGGAGCTGTTTTTT.

The chain uses TRBV19 and TRBJ1-1; D not certain. Trimming cost V 3 bases and J 0 bases, with 8 bases left between them. Germline lookup yields CDR1 LNHDA and CDR2 SQIVND (reference sequence). The CDR3 loop spans 14 amino acids. The CDR3 reads CASSIGRLNTEAFF. The CDR3 DNA reads TGTGCCAGTAGTATTGGCAGGCTGAACACTGAAGCTTTCTTT.